The rows below give T cell receptor beta chains drawn from one sample of a study of OX40 agonist ivuxolimab in advanced cancers. Sequencing was performed with immunoSEQ multiplex PCR; in TCRdb, only in-frame clones are kept and a portion is missing. The table shows tens of thousands of clones, with 86% occurring only once. Material: CD4+ or CD8+ T cells sorted from blood, obtained in a trial of the OX40 agonist ivuxolimab. The receptors were gathered from an adult with an advanced solid tumor such as melanoma, head and neck, liver or kidney cancer. The CDR3 runs from the conserved cysteine through the conserved F or W. D genes are given only for firm matches. The size of a clone is reported for some rows only, either as once, few or many, or as a class for expanded clones.

clone size: .; J gene: TRBJ2-7; V gene: TRBV18; D gene: .; CDR3 protein: CASSPVPSGEQYF; CDR3 DNA: TGTGCCAGCTCACCGGTCCCTTCTGGCGAGCAGTACTTC
clone size: .; J gene: TRBJ2-2; V gene: TRBV5-1; D gene: .; CDR3 protein: CASRYGTMGTGELFF; CDR3 DNA: TGCGCCAGCAGATACGGGACGATGGGCACCGGGGAGCTGTTTTTT
clone size: .; J gene: TRBJ2-3; V gene: TRBV5-6; D gene: .; CDR3 protein: CASSLKAGFTDTQYF; CDR3 DNA: TGTGCCAGCAGCTTGAAAGCGGGTTTCACAGATACGCAGTATTTT
clone size: .; J gene: TRBJ2-1; V gene: TRBV7-9; D gene: .; CDR3 protein: CASSIDGSEQFF; CDR3 DNA: TGTGCCAGCAGCATAGATGGCAGTGAGCAGTTCTTC
clone size: .; J gene: TRBJ1-1; V gene: TRBV7-8; D gene: TRBD1; CDR3 protein: CASSQDRRVNTEAFF; CDR3 DNA: TGTGCCAGCAGCCAGGACAGGAGGGTGAACACTGAAGCTTTCTTT
clone size: .; J gene: TRBJ2-3; V gene: TRBV6-1; D gene: .; CDR3 protein: CASSESGTQYF; CDR3 DNA: TGTGCCAGCAGTGAATCGGGTACGCAGTATTTT
clone size: .; J gene: TRBJ1-1; V gene: TRBV7-2; D gene: .; CDR3 protein: CASSPRSASGAEAFF; CDR3 DNA: TGTGCCAGCAGCCCCCGGTCGGCGTCGGGGGCTGAAGCTTTCTTT
clone size: .; J gene: TRBJ2-5; V gene: TRBV5-1; D gene: TRBD2; CDR3 protein: CASSLAALAAQETQYF; CDR3 DNA: TGCGCCAGCAGCTTGGCAGCGCTAGCGGCACAAGAGACCCAGTACTTC
clone size: .; J gene: TRBJ2-3; V gene: TRBV7-9; D gene: TRBD2; CDR3 protein: CASSPSEAGEEDTQYF; CDR3 DNA: TGTGCCAGCAGCCCGAGCGAGGCGGGGGAGGAAGATACGCAGTATTTT
clone size: .; J gene: TRBJ2-5; V gene: TRBV29-1; D gene: TRBD2; CDR3 protein: CSTEGGGGGQETQYF; CDR3 DNA: TGCAGCACCGAGGGCGGCGGGGGAGGGCAAGAGACCCAGTACTTC
clone size: once; J gene: TRBJ1-6; V gene: TRBV18; D gene: TRBD1; CDR3 protein: CASSPGTGSDSPLHF; CDR3 DNA: TGTGCCAGCTCACCCGGGACAGGGAGTGATTCACCCCTCCACTTT
clone size: .; J gene: TRBJ1-1; V gene: TRBV15; D gene: .; CDR3 protein: CATSRDRGPLEAFF; CDR3 DNA: TGTGCCACCAGCAGAGATAGGGGCCCCCTCGAGGCTTTCTTT
clone size: .; J gene: TRBJ2-2; V gene: TRBV7-8; D gene: .; CDR3 protein: CASSLEGGELFF; CDR3 DNA: TGTGCCAGCAGCTTAGAGGGTGGGGAGCTGTTTTTT
clone size: .; J gene: TRBJ2-3; V gene: TRBV2; D gene: .; CDR3 protein: CATHPPPSTDTQYF; CDR3 DNA: TGTGCCACCCACCCGCCCCCTAGCACAGATACGCAGTATTTT
clone size: .; J gene: TRBJ1-1; V gene: TRBV7-2; D gene: .; CDR3 protein: CASSLEGQTEAFF; CDR3 DNA: TGTGCCAGCAGCTTAGAAGGACAGACTGAAGCTTTCTTT
clone size: .; J gene: TRBJ1-4; V gene: TRBV7-2; D gene: .; CDR3 protein: CASSLVGDPSTNEKLFF; CDR3 DNA: TGTGCCAGCAGCTTAGTTGGGGACCCCTCAACTAATGAAAAACTGTTTTTT
clone size: once; J gene: TRBJ2-5; V gene: TRBV6-5; D gene: .; CDR3 protein: CASSYLTVQETQYF; CDR3 DNA: TGTGCCAGCAGTTACCTGACGGTCCAAGAGACCCAGTACTTC
clone size: .; J gene: TRBJ1-5; V gene: TRBV19; D gene: .; CDR3 protein: CASSLGSSQPQHF; CDR3 DNA: TGTGCCAGTAGCCTCGGGAGTAGTCAGCCCCAGCATTTT
clone size: medium-sized; J gene: TRBJ1-1; V gene: TRBV5-1; D gene: TRBD1; CDR3 protein: CASSADRRNTEAFF; CDR3 DNA: TGCGCCAGCAGCGCGGACAGGAGAAACACTGAAGCTTTCTTT
clone size: .; J gene: TRBJ2-5; V gene: TRBV6-1; D gene: .; CDR3 protein: CASSHTNGLQETQYF; CDR3 DNA: TGTGCCAGCAGCCACACCAATGGACTTCAAGAGACCCAGTACTTC
clone size: .; J gene: TRBJ2-5; V gene: TRBV6-5; D gene: .; CDR3 protein: CASSYMATQYF; CDR3 DNA: TGTGCCAGCAGTTATATGGCGACCCAGTACTTC
clone size: .; J gene: TRBJ1-3; V gene: TRBV28; D gene: .; CDR3 protein: CASSFIGTSGNTIYF; CDR3 DNA: TGTGCCAGCAGTTTTATCGGGACATCTGGAAACACCATATATTTT
clone size: .; J gene: TRBJ1-1; V gene: TRBV6-6; D gene: .; CDR3 protein: CASSYQGPLAEAFF; CDR3 DNA: TGTGCCAGCAGTTACCAGGGGCCCTTGGCTGAAGCTTTCTTT
clone size: .; J gene: TRBJ2-2; V gene: TRBV19; D gene: .; CDR3 protein: CASSIRRTANTGELFF; CDR3 DNA: TGTGCCAGTAGTATCCGACGGACCGCGAACACCGGGGAGCTGTTTTTT
clone size: .; J gene: TRBJ2-2; V gene: TRBV4-1; D gene: TRBD2; CDR3 protein: CASSQGLAGENTGELFF; CDR3 DNA: TGCGCCAGCAGCCAAGGGCTGGCGGGGGAGAACACCGGGGAGCTGTTTTTT
clone size: .; J gene: TRBJ2-6; V gene: TRBV18; D gene: .; CDR3 protein: CASSPKATGANVLTF; CDR3 DNA: TGTGCCAGCTCACCCAAGGCAACTGGGGCCAACGTCCTGACTTTC
clone size: .; J gene: TRBJ2-1; V gene: TRBV5-1; D gene: .; CDR3 protein: CASRSGAPQGSEQFF; CDR3 DNA: TGCGCCAGCAGGTCTGGGGCCCCGCAGGGGTCTGAGCAGTTCTTC